A single sample gave rise to the 22 T cell receptor beta chains below, sequenced in a study of blood T cell repertoires in COVID-19 (dated by TCRdb to the early 2020s). Preparation of the library involved the immunoSEQ multiplex PCR assay. The table comes from immuneACCESS by way of TCRdb, which keeps in-frame sequences with V and J called. Part of the clones is missing from these tables; in studies checked, under half for an unresolved V gene and the rest for unknown reasons. The sample records some 45,000 clones, roughly four fifths of which are singletons. About 10% of the sample comes from the top ten. Sample: peripheral blood. The receptor source for this set is a man aged 55 to 70 with acute or convalescent COVID-19.

This chain links TRBV12-3 or TRBV12-4 with TRBJ1-5; D gene uncertain. The CDR3 has 12 amino acids. V lost 5 bases, J lost 11 bases, and 13 bases lay in between. CDR3 nucleotides: TGTGCCAGCAGTCCAGACTCCTTAGCCCAGCATTTT. This encodes CASSPDSLAQHF.

The rearrangement links TRBV11-2 to TRBJ1-4; 7 bases fit TRBD1. Germline CDR1 and CDR2: SGHAT and FQNNGV. The J segment lost 5 bases and the V segment lost 5 bases, leaving 8 bases of the junction unmatched. This CDR3 region has 15 residues. The CDR3 loop reads CASSPSETGNEKLFF. In DNA, the CDR3 is TGTGCCAGCAGCCCTTCCGAGACAGGGAATGAAAAACTGTTTTTT.

The chain employs TRBV19 and TRBJ1-5; perhaps TRBD1 as D (6 bases). Germline CDR1 and CDR2: LNHDA and SQIVND (reference sequence). Trimming removed 4 bases at V and 0 bases at J, with 7 bases between. This CDR3 has 14 residues. The CDR3 region is CASSTTGSNQPQHF. The CDR3 DNA is TGTGCCAGTAGTACGACAGGTAGCAATCAGCCCCAGCATTTT. The full variable domain, completed using reference TRBV19 and TRBJ1-5, is DGGITQSPKYLFRKEGQNVTLSCEQNLNHDAMYWYRQDPGQGLRLIYYSQIVNDFQKGDIAEGYSVSREKKESFPLTVTSAQKNPTAFYLCASSTTGSNQPQHFGDGTRLSIL.

The chain carries TRBV2 and TRBJ1-5; D is unresolved. The CDR3 runs to 13 residues. The germline gives CDR1 SNHLY, CDR2 FYNNEI. Trimming pared 6 bases from V and 3 bases from J, leaving 9 bases between. As DNA, the CDR3 is TGTGCCAGCAGAAACGGGGTCAATCAGCCCCAGCATTTT. Encoded protein: CASRNGVNQPQHF.

This clone was recorded only once. This chain links TRBV11-2 with TRBJ2-7; D call uncertain. V lost 3 bases to trimming and J lost 2 bases, with 8 bases between them. Germline V gene sequence: CDR1 SGHAT, CDR2 FQNNGV. The CDR3 has 13 amino acids. The CDR3 sequence is CASSLGSTYEQYF. Written as DNA, the CDR3 is TGTGCCAGCAGCTTGGGCAGTACCTACGAGCAGTACTTC.

CDR3: CAISRRTGGDTEAFF. The CDR3 DNA follows: TGTGCCATCAGTAGAAGGACAGGGGGTGACACTGAAGCTTTCTTT. The J gene is TRBJ1-1, the V gene TRBV10-3; the match to TRBD1 covers 10 bases. Losses at the gene ends were 5 bases for V and 3 bases for J; bases not matched to a gene: 6. From germline, CDR1 is ENHRY and CDR2 SYGVKD. The CDR3 has 15 amino acids.

The rearrangement joins TRBV24-1 to TRBJ2-1, with 9 bases that match TRBD1. CDR3 length equals 13 residues. Germline trimming cut 9 bases from V and 9 bases from J; bases unmatched to any gene: 8. Germline-derived CDR1 and CDR2 are KGHDR and SFDVKD. The CDR3 nucleotides are TGTGCCACCGCCGGGACAGGGTTGAGTGAGCAGTTCTTC. This codes for CATAGTGLSEQFF.

This clone turned up a few times. The J gene is TRBJ1-1, the V gene TRBV25-1; 11 positions agree with TRBD1. The CDR3 loop spans 14 amino acids. The germline V gene encodes CDR1 MGHDK and CDR2 SYGVNS. With 2 bases clipped from V and 12 bases from J, the junction kept 8 bases outside the gene matches. The CDR3 protein is CASSELGGQGETFF. The CDR3 bases are TGTGCCAGCAGTGAACTAGGGGGACAGGGGGAAACTTTCTTT.

The gene calls are TRBV3-1 (or the pseudogene TRBV3-2) and TRBJ1-1; TRBD1 aligns across 7 bases. Germline V gene sequence: CDR1 LGHDT, CDR2 YNNKEL (reference sequence). There are 14 residues in the CDR3. Unmatched junction bases numbered 2, after V lost 4 bases and J lost 0 bases. The CDR3 DNA follows: TGTGCCAGCAGCCTCAGGGGGATGAACACTGAAGCTTTCTTT. Its translation is CASSLRGMNTEAFF.

The chain combines TRBV18 with TRBJ1-1; D not certain. The germline V and J ends were trimmed by 0 bases and 4 bases, with 9 bases remaining between them. Germline CDR1 reads KGHSH; CDR2 reads LQKENI. The CDR3 has 14 residues. CDR3 nucleotides: TGTGCCAGCTCACCACCCGGGGTGGGCACTGAAGCTTTCTTT. Protein product: CASSPPGVGTEAFF.

The CDR3 bases are TGTGCCAGCAGCTTAGTGGGGGCAGGAAACACCATATATTTT. Its translation: CASSLVGAGNTIYF. The chain combines TRBV7-2 with TRBJ1-3; weak D call: TRBD1 (6 bases). The CDR3 has 14 amino acids. Germline CDR1 SGHTA, CDR2 FQGNSA. Deletions cut 1 base from V and 4 bases from J, with 8 bases between.

The chain is built from TRBV11-2 and TRBJ1-3; D unclear. The CDR3 consists of 14 residues. Germline V gene sequence: CDR1 SGHAT, CDR2 FQNNGV. The V end lost 7 bases, the J end lost 9 bases, and 19 bases lay between the germline ends. The CDR3 reads CASNPPELPGTIYF. The DNA of the CDR3 is TGTGCCAGCAACCCCCCGGAGCTCCCCGGCACCATATATTTT.

The chain couples TRBV4-1 to TRBJ1-6, with a weak D call TRBD1 (6 bases). In germline, CDR1 is MGHRA, CDR2 YSYEKL. The CDR3 contains 18 residues. With 2 bases removed from V and 6 bases from J, the gap between germline ends came to 20 bases. The CDR3 region is CASSQTATGRSGNSPLHF. The CDR3 bases are TGCGCCAGCAGCCAAACCGCAACAGGGAGAAGCGGTAATTCACCCCTCCACTTT.

The chain combines TRBV6-5 with TRBJ1-2; D gene uncertain. The germline V gene has CDR1 MNHEY and CDR2 SVGAGI. The CDR3 extends over 15 amino acids. Trimming shortened V by 0 bases and J by 6 bases, and 14 bases separated the two germline ends. Here the CDR3 reads CASSYSITVGNGYTF. CDR3 DNA sequence: TGTGCCAGCAGTTACTCGATAACAGTTGGAAATGGCTACACCTTC.

The chain carries TRBV5-1 and TRBJ1-2; D is possibly TRBD1 (6 bases). The CDR3 loop spans 15 amino acids. Trimming cost V 5 bases and J 7 bases, with 21 bases left between them. CDR1 and CDR2 from the germline V gene are SGHRS and YFSETQ. CDR3 sequence (DNA): TGCGCCAGCAGACAGGACAGCTCTGAAGGTGCTGGCTACACCTTC. This translates into CASRQDSSEGAGYTF.

V usage is TRBV10-3 and J usage is TRBJ1-1, with D possibly matching TRBD1 (5 bases). V was cut by 10 bases and J by 6 bases, with 21 bases left in between. CDR3 length: 14 residues. Germline CDR1 ENHRY, CDR2 SYGVKD. CDR3 DNA: TGTGCCACTCGAGAGACAGCCACAGGCGCTGAAGCTTTCTTT. Translated: CATRETATGAEAFF.

The chain couples TRBV5-6 to TRBJ2-7; D gene uncertain. V was pared by 1 base and J by 2 bases, with 10 bases between. The CDR3 covers 14 residues. CDR1 and CDR2 from the germline V gene are SGHDT and YYEEEE. DNA of the CDR3: TGTGCCAGCAGCTTGTCTGGGCGTCCCTACGAGCAGTACTTC. Its translation is CASSLSGRPYEQYF.

The chain joins TRBV6-4 to TRBJ2-3; D may be TRBD2 (7 bases). Germline V gene sequence: CDR1 MRHNA, CDR2 SNTAGT. V lost 3 bases, J lost 6 bases, and 10 bases lay in between. This CDR3 is 13 amino acids long. CDR3 sequence reads: CASSEGGPDTQYF. The CDR3 coding sequence is TGTGCCAGCAGTGAGGGGGGGCCGGATACGCAGTATTTT.

The chain has TRBV15 and TRBJ1-1; tentatively, D is TRBD1 (5 bases). Germline CDR1 reads LNHNV; CDR2 reads YYDKDF (reference sequence). This CDR3 spans 16 amino acids. Trimming took off 0 bases at V and 0 bases at J, with 11 bases between the two ends. CDR3 sequence: CATSREGGYLNTEAFF. CDR3 in DNA: TGTGCCACCAGCAGAGAGGGGGGTTACTTGAACACTGAAGCTTTCTTT.

The V gene is TRBV11-2, the J gene TRBJ2-7; no firm D call. Trimming left V 5 bases short and J 3 bases short, with 5 bases between. The germline gives CDR1 SGHAT, CDR2 FQNNGV. The CDR3 loop spans 11 amino acids. The CDR3, as DNA: TGTGCCAGCAGCCTCTACTACGAGCAGTACTTC. Translation: CASSLYYEQYF.

The chain has TRBV6-5 and TRBJ2-2, with TRBD1 matching 9 bases. CDR1 MNHEY and CDR2 SVGAGI come from the germline V gene. This CDR3 comprises 14 residues. The junction had 1 base not matched to a gene; V was cut back by 8 bases and J by 0 bases. The DNA of the CDR3 is TGTGCCAGCGGGACAGGGACGAACACCGGGGAGCTGTTTTTT. Translation gives CASGTGTNTGELFF.

The V and J genes are TRBV10-2 and TRBJ1-1; no clear D gene. The CDR3 runs 15 residues. CDR1 is WSHSY, CDR2 SAAADI, per germline. V shed 0 bases and J shed 4 bases, with 12 bases lying between them. CDR3 in DNA: TGCGCCAGCAGTGAGTCGGCGGGGTTAGTCACTGAAGCTTTCTTT. The encoded protein is CASSESAGLVTEAFF.